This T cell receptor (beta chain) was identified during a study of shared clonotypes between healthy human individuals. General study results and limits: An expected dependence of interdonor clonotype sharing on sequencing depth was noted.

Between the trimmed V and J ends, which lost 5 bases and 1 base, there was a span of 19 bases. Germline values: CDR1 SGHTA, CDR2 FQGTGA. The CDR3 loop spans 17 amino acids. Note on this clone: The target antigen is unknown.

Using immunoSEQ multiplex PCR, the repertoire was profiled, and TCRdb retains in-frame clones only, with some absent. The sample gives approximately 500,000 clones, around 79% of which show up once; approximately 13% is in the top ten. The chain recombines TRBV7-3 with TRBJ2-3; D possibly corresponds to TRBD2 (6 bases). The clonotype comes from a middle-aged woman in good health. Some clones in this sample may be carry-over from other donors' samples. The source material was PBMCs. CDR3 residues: CASSIHEDYQRTDTQYF. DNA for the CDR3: TGTGCCAGCAGCATACACGAGGACTACCAACGCACAGATACGCAGTATTTT. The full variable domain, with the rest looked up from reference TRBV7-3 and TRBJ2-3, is GAGVSQTPSNKVTEKGKYVELRCDPISGHTALYWYRQSLGQGPEFLIYFQGTGAADDSGLPNDRFFAVRPEGSVSTLKIQRTERGDSAVYLCASSIHEDYQRTDTQYFGPGTRLTVL.